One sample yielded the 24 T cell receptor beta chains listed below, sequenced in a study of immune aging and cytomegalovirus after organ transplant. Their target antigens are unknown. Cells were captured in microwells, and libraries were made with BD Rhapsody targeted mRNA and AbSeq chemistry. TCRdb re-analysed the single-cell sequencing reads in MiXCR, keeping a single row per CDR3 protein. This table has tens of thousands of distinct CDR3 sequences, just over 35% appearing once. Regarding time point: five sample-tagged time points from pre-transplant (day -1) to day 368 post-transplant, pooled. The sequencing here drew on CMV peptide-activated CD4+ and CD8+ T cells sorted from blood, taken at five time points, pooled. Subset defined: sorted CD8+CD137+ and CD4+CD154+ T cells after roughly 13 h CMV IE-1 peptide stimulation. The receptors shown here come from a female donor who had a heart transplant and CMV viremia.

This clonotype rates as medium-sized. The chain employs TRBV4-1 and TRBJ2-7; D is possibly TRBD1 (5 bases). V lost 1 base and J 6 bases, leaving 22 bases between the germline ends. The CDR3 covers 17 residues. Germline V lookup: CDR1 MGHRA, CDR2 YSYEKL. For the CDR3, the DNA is TGCGCCAGCAGCCAAGTCCGTGTGAGGACACGTAGTGTCGAGCAGTACTTC. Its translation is CASSQVRVRTRSVEQYF.

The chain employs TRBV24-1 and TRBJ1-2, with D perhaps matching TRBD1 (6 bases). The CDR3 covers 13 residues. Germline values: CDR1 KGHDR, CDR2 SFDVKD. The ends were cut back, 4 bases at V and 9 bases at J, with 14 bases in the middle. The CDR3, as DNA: TGTGCCACCAGTGACCTACCACAGGGTAGCTACACCTTC. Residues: CATSDLPQGSYTF.

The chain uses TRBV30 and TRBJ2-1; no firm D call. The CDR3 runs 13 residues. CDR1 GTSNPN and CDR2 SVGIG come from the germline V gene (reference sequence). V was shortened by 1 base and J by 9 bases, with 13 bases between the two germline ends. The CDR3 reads CAWSATWIGEQFF. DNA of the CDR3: TGTGCCTGGAGTGCGACCTGGATCGGTGAGCAGTTCTTC.

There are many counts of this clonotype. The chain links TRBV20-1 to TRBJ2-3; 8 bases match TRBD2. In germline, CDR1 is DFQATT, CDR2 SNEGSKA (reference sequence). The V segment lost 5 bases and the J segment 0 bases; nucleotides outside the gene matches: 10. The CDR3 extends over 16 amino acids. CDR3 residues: CSAGAGAPTSTDTQYF. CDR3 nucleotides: TGCAGTGCTGGAGCGGGAGCACCGACTAGCACAGATACGCAGTATTTT.

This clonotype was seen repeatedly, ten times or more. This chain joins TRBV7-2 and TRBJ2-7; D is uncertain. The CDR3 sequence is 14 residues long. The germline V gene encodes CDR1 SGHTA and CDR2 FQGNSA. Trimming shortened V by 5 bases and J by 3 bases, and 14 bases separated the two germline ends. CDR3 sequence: CASSPSGPHYEQYF. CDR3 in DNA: TGTGCCAGCAGCCCTTCCGGACCGCACTACGAGCAGTACTTC.

In nucleotides, the CDR3 is TGTGCCAGCAGCTTGACAGGAATTGATCAGCCCCAGCATTTT. It is translated as CASSLTGIDQPQHF. The chain couples TRBV7-2 to TRBJ1-5; D is perhaps TRBD1 (6 bases). This CDR3 comprises 14 residues. V lost 3 bases and J lost 5, with 11 bases in between. CDR1 and CDR2 from the germline V gene are SGHTA and FQGNSA.

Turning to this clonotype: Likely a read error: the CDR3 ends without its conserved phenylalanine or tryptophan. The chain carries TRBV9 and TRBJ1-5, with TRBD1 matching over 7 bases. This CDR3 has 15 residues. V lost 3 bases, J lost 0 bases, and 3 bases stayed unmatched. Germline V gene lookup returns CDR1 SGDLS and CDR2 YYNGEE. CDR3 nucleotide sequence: TGTGCCAGCAGCGCGACAGGGAATAGCAATCAGCCCCAGCATCTT. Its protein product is CASSATGNSNQPQHL.

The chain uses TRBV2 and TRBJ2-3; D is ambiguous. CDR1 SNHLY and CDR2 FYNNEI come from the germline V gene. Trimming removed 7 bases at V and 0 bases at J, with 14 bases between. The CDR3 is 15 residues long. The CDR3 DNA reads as TGTGCCAGCAATAACTTAGGGCAAAGCACAGATACGCAGTATTTT. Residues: CASNNLGQSTDTQYF.

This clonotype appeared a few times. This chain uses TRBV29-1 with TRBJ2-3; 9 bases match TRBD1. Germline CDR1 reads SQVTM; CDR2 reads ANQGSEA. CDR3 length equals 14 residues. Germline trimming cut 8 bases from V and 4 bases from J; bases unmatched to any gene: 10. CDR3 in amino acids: CSTKQGATADTQYF. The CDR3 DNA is TGCAGCACAAAACAGGGGGCAACGGCAGATACGCAGTATTTT.

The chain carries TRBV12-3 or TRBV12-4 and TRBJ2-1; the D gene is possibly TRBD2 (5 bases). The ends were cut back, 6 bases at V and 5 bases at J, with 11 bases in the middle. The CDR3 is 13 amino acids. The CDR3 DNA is TGTGCCAGCAGAATCGGGAACAACAATGAGCAGTTCTTC. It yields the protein CASRIGNNNEQFF.

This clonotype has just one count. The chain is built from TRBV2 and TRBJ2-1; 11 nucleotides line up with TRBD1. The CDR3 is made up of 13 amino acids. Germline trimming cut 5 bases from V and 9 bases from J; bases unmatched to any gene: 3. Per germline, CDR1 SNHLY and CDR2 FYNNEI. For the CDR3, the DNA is TGTGCCAGCAGTCAGGACAGGGGGCGTGAGCAGTTCTTC. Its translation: CASSQDRGREQFF.

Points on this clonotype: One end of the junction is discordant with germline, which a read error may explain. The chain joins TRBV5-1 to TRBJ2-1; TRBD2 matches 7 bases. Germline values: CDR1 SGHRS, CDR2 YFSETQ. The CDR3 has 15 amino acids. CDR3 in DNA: TGCGCCAGCAGTTTGGGCCCGACCGGCGGGAGAGAGCAGTTCTTC. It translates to CASSLGPTGGREQFF.

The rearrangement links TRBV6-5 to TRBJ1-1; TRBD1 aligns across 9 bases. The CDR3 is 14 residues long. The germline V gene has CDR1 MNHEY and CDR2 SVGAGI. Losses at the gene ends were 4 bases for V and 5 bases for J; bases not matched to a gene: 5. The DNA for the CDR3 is TGTGCCAGCAGTTTACTGACAGGGGGGACTGAAGCTTTCTTT. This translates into CASSLLTGGTEAFF.

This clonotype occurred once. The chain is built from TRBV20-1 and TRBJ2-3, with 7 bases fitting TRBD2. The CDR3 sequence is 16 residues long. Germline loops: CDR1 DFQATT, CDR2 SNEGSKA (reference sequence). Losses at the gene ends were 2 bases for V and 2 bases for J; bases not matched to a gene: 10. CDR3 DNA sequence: TGCAGTGCTAGACCCTACCTGGCGGGGGTCACAGATACGCAGTATTTT. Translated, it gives CSARPYLAGVTDTQYF.

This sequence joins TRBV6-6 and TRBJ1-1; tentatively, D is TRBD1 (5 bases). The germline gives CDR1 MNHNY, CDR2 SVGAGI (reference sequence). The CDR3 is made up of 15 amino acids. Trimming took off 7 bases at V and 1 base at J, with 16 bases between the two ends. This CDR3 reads CASNTGGGTNTEAFF. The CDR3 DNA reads TGTGCCAGCAACACCGGGGGGGGAACGAACACTGAAGCTTTCTTT.

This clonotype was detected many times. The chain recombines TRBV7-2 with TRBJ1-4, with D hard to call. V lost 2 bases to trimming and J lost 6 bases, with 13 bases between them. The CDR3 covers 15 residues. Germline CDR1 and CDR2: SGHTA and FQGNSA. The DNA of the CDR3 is TGTGCCAGCAGCTTATTGTTCAATACCCATGAAAAACTGTTTTTT. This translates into CASSLLFNTHEKLFF.

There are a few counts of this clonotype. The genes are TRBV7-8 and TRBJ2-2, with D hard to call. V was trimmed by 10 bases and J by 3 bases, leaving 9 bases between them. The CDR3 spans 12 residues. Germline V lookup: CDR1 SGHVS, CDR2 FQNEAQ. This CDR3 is CATTRDTGELFF. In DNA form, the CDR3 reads TGTGCCACTACCCGGGACACCGGGGAGCTGTTTTTT.

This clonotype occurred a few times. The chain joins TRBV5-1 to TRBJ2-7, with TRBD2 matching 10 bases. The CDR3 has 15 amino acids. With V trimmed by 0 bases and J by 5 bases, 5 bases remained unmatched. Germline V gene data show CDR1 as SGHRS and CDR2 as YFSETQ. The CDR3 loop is CASSLGIGLADEQYF. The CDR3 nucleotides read TGCGCCAGCAGCTTGGGCATAGGACTAGCGGACGAGCAGTACTTC. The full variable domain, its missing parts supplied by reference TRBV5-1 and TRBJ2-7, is KAGVTQTPRYLIKTRGQQVTLSCSPISGHRSVSWYQQTPGQGLQFLFEYFSETQRNKGNFPGRFSGRQFSNSRSEMNVSTLELGDSALYLCASSLGIGLADEQYFGPGTRLTVT.

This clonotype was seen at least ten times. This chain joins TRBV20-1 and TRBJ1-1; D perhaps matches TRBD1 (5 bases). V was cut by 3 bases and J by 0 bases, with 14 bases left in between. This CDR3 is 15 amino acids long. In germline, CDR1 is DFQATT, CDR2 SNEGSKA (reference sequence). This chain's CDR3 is CSASLYTGLNTEAFF. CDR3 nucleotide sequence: TGCAGTGCTAGTTTGTATACAGGATTGAACACTGAAGCTTTCTTT.

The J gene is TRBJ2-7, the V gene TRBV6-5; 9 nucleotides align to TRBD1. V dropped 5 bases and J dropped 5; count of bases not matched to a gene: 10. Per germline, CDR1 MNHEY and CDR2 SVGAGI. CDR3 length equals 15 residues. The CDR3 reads CASSRSRDRADEQYF. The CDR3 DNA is TGTGCCAGCAGTAGAAGCCGGGACAGGGCCGACGAGCAGTACTTC.

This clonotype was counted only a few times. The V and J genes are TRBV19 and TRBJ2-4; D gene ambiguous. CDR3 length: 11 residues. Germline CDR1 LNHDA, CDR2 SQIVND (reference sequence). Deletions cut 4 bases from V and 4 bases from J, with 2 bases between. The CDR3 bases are TGTGCCAGTAGTACAAAAAACATTCAGTACTTC. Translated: CASSTKNIQYF.

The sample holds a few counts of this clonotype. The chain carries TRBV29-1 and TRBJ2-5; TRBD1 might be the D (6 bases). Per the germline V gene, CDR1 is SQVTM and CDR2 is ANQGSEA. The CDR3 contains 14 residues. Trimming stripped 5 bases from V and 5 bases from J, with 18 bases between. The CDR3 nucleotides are TGCAGCGTTAAGACAGGAGAGGATTGGGAGACCCAGTACTTC. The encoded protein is CSVKTGEDWETQYF. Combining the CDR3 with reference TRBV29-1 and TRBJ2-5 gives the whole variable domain SAVISQKPSRDICQRGTSLTIQCQVDSQVTMMFWYRQQPGQSLTLIATANQGSEATYESGFVIDKFPISRPNLTFSTLTVSNMSPEDSSIYLCSVKTGEDWETQYFGPGTRLLVL.

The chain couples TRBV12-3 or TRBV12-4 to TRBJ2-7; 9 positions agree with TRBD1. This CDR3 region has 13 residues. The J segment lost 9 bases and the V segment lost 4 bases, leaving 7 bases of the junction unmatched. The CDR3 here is CASSSYRGHGQYF. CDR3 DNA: TGTGCCAGCAGTTCATACAGGGGGCACGGGCAGTACTTC.

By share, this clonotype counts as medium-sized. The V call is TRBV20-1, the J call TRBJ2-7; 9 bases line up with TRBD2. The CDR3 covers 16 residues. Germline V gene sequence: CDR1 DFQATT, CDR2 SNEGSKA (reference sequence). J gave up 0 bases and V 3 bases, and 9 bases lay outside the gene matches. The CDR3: CSASERLAELSYEQYF. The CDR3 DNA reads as TGCAGTGCTAGCGAACGACTAGCGGAGCTCTCCTACGAGCAGTACTTC.